Presented here are 8 T cell receptor beta chains from one specimen sequenced in a study of OX40 agonist ivuxolimab in advanced cancers. The repertoire was sequenced with immunoSEQ multiplex PCR; TCRdb's copy has only in-frame clones and lacks some. The sample includes 60,000 to 65,000 clones, more than 75% of them seen just once. The material was CD4+ or CD8+ T cells sorted from blood, obtained in a trial of the OX40 agonist ivuxolimab. All receptors derive from an adult with an advanced solid tumor such as melanoma, head and neck, liver or kidney cancer.

The chain is built from TRBV28 and TRBJ2-5, with 12 nucleotides matching TRBD2. The CDR3 runs 14 residues. Germline values: CDR1 MDHEN, CDR2 SYDVKM. V lost 6 bases to trimming and J lost 5 bases; unmatched junction nucleotides: 4. The CDR3 loop is CASRLAGGRETQYF. The CDR3 DNA reads as TGTGCCAGCAGACTAGCGGGAGGTAGGGAGACCCAGTACTTC.

The chain joins TRBV9 to TRBJ2-6; D gene uncertain. Trimming stripped 4 bases from V and 0 bases from J, with 14 bases between. Germline assignment: CDR1 SGDLS and CDR2 YYNGEE. The CDR3 is 17 residues long. The CDR3 coding sequence is TGTGCCAGCAGCCCCGGCCTCTTCTCCTCTGGGGCCAACGTCCTGACTTTC. Translating it yields CASSPGLFSSGANVLTF.

The chain couples TRBV9 to TRBJ1-6; D not certain. CDR1 SGDLS and CDR2 YYNGEE come from the germline V gene. The CDR3 contains 13 residues. V lost 3 bases to trimming and J lost 13 bases, with 14 bases between them. CDR3 nucleotide sequence: TGTGCCAGCAGCGAGGAGACGCAGACGCCCCTCCACTTT. Amino acids: CASSEETQTPLHF.

The J gene is TRBJ2-1, the V gene TRBV7-9; D is unclear. Germline V gene lookup returns CDR1 SEHNR and CDR2 FQNEAQ (reference sequence). The V end lost 8 bases, the J end lost 2 bases, and 13 bases lay between the germline ends. The CDR3 length is 14 residues. The chain's CDR3 is CASPPGPAYNEQFF. The CDR3 DNA reads as TGTGCCAGCCCGCCCGGGCCAGCCTACAATGAGCAGTTCTTC.

The chain uses TRBV5-5 and TRBJ2-1; 11 bases are shared with TRBD2. V was pared by 6 bases and J by 3 bases, with 5 bases of the junction left unmatched. The CDR3 is made up of 15 amino acids. Per the germline V gene, CDR1 is SGHKS and CDR2 is YYEKEE (reference sequence). The chain's CDR3 is CASTLGTSGYNEQFF. The CDR3 DNA reads TGTGCCAGCACCTTAGGGACTAGCGGCTACAATGAGCAGTTCTTC. Variable domain in full (rest from reference TRBV5-5 and TRBJ2-1): DAGVTQSPTHLIKTRGQQVTLRCSPISGHKSVSWYQQVLGQGPQFIFQYYEKEERGRGNFPDRFSARQFPNYSSELNVNALLLGDSALYLCASTLGTSGYNEQFFGPGTRLTVL.

The CDR3 sequence: CATLKIDRSWEAFF. CDR3 bases: TGTGCCACCCTAAAAATAGACAGGTCCTGGGAAGCTTTCTTT. The rearrangement uses TRBV6-1 and TRBJ1-1, with D possibly being TRBD1 (6 bases). The CDR3 spans 14 residues. V lost 10 bases to trimming and J lost 8 bases, with 23 bases between them. The germline CDR1 and CDR2 sequences are MNHNS and SASEGT.

This clone has more than one count but fewer than ten. This chain uses TRBV30 with TRBJ2-7; D is possibly TRBD1 or TRBD2 (6 bases each). Germline V gene lookup returns CDR1 GTSNPN and CDR2 SVGIG (reference sequence). V was cut by 6 bases and J by 4 bases, with 19 bases left in between. This CDR3 comprises 14 residues. CDR3 protein: CACLQLGGQYEQYF. CDR3 coding DNA: TGTGCCTGCCTTCAACTGGGGGGCCAGTACGAGCAGTACTTC.

The J gene is TRBJ2-1, the V gene TRBV6-5; possibly TRBD2 for D (7 bases). Germline values: CDR1 MNHEY, CDR2 SVGAGI. This CDR3 region has 16 residues. The ends were cut back, 0 bases at V and 9 bases at J, with 18 bases in the middle. CDR3 region: CASSYSSRGAAGEQFF. Here the CDR3 DNA reads TGTGCCAGCAGTTACTCGAGTCGGGGGGCCGCAGGTGAGCAGTTCTTC.